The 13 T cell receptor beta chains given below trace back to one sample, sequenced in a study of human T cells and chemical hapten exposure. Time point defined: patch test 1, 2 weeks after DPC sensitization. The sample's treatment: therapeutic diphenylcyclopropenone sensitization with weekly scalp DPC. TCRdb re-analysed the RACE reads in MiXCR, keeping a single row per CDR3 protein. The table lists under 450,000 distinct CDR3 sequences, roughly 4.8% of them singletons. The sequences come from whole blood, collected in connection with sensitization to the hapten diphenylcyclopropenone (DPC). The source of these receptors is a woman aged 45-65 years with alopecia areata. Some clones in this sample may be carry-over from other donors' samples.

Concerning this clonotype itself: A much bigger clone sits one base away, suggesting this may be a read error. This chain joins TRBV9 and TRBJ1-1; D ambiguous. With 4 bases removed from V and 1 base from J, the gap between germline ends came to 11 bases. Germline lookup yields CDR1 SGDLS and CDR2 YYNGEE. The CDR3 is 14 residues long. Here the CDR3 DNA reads TGTGCCAGCAGCTTTGAACCAAAGAACACTGAAGCTTTCTTT. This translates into CASSFEPKNTEAFF. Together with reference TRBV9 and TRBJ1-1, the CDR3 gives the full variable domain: DSGVTQTPKHLITATGQRVTLRCSPRSGDLSVYWYQQSLDQGLQFLIQYYNGEERAKGNILERFSAQQFPDLHSELNLSSLELGDSALYFCASSFEPKNTEAFFGQGTRLTVV.

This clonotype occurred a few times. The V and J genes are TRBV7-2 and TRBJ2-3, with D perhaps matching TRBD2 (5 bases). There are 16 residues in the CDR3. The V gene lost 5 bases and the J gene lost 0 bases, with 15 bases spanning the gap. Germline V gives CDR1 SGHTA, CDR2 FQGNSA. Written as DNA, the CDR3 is TGTGCCAGCAGCCTATCATGGACTCCTAGCACAGATACGCAGTATTTT. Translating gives CASSLSWTPSTDTQYF.

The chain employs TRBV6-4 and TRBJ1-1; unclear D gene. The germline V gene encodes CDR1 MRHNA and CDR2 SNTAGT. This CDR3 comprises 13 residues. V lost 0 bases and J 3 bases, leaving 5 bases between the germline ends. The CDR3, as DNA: TGTGCCAGCAGTGACTCGCCAGACACTGAAGCTTTCTTT. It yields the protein CASSDSPDTEAFF.

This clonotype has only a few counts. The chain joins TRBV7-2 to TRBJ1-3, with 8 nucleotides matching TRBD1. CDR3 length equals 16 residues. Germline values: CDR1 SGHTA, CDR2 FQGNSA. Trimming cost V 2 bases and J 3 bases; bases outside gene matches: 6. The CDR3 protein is CASSLWTGPGGNTIYF. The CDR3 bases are TGTGCCAGCAGCTTATGGACAGGGCCAGGTGGAAACACCATATATTTT.

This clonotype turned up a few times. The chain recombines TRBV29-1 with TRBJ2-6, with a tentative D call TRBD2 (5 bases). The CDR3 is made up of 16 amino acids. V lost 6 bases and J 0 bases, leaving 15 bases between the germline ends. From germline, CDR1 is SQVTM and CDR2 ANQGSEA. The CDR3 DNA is TGCAGCGTACCTACGAGGGTATCCTCTGGGGCCAACGTCCTGACTTTC. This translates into CSVPTRVSSGANVLTF.

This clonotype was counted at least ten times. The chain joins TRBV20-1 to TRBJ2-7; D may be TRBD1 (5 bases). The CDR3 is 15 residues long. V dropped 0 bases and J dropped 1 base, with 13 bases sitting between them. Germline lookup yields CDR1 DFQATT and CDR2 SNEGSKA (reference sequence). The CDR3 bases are TGCAGTGCTAGAGAGGCAGGGATTTTTTCCTACGAGCAGTACTTC. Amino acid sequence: CSAREAGIFSYEQYF.

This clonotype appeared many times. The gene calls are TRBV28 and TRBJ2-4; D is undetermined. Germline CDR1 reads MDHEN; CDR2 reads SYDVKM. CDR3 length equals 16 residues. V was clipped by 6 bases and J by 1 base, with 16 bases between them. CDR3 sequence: CASSPPGPSAKNIQYF. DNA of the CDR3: TGTGCCAGCAGCCCCCCCGGTCCGTCGGCCAAAAACATTCAGTACTTC.

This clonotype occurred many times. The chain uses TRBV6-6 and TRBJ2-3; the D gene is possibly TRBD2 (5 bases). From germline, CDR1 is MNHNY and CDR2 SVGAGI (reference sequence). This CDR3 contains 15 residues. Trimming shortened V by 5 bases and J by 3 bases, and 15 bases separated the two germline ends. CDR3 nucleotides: TGTGCCAGCAGTCCCCCCGGGATAAAAACAGATACGCAGTATTTT. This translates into CASSPPGIKTDTQYF.

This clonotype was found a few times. The CDR3 sequence is CASSDQGNNSPLHF. The CDR3 DNA sequence: TGTGCCAGCAGTGATCAGGGCAATAATTCACCCCTCCACTTT. This chain connects TRBV12-3 or TRBV12-4 to TRBJ1-6; a weak D match, TRBD1 (5 bases). The CDR3 length is 14 residues. Deletions cut 5 bases from V and 5 bases from J, with 10 bases between.

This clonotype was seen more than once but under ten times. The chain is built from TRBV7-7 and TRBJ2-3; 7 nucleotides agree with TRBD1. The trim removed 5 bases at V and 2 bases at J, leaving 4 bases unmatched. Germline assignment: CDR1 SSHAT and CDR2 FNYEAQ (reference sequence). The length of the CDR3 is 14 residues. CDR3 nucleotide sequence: TGTGCCAGCAGCAAGGGACAGACCACAGATACGCAGTATTTT. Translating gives CASSKGQTTDTQYF.

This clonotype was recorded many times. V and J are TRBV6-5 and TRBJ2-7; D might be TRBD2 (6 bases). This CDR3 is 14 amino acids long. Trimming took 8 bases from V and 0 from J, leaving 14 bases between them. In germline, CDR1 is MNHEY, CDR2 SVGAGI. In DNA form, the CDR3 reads TGTGCCAGCGGAGGGACGAGCTACTCCTACGAGCAGTACTTC. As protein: CASGGTSYSYEQYF.

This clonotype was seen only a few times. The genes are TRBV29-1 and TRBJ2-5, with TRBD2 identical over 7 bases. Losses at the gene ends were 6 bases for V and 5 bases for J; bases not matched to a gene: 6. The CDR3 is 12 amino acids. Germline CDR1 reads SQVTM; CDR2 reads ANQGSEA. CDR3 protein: CSVPGGMETQYF. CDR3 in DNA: TGCAGCGTCCCCGGGGGGATGGAGACCCAGTACTTC.

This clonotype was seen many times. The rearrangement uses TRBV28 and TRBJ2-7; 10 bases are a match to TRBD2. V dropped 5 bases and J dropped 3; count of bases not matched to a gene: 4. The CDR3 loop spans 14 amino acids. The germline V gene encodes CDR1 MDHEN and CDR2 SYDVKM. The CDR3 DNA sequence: TGTGCCAGCAGTACTCTAGCGGGAGTCTACGAGCAGTACTTC. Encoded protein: CASSTLAGVYEQYF.